The source of this T cell receptor (beta chain) is a study of cytomegalovirus exposure and HLA in healthy donors. To note about this clone: Its target is not known.

Trimming removed 0 bases from V and 1 base from J; junction bases left unmatched: 0. The germline CDR1 and CDR2 sequences are MNHNS and SASEGT. The CDR3 contains 16 residues. Study-wide points: Rare sequences made up most TCRs, while some public TCRs were found in many donors. Among TCR beta chains of equal frequency, HLA-associated ones were more clonally expanded in a later analysis. The productive fraction for most TCR beta V segments was about 87% or about 30% in an earlier analysis. With further analysis later on, most CMV-associated TCR beta chains appeared HLA-restricted.

It was with 60 Vbeta and 13 Jbeta primers that the PCR ran. Assay: immunoSEQ multiplex PCR; the TCRdb copy retains only in-frame clones and omits some. This table holds over 200,000 clones, approximately 82% found once. V usage is TRBV6-1 and J usage is TRBJ2-2, with 9 bases aligning to TRBD2. The clonotype originates from a woman aged 40 to 55 in good health and CMV-seronegative. Sequenced input: PBMCs. Here the CDR3 reads CASSEASGRNTGELFF. CDR3 nucleotides: TGTGCCAGCAGTGAAGCTAGCGGGAGGAACACCGGGGAGCTGTTTTTT.